The rows below give T cell receptor beta chains drawn from one sample of a study of T-cell reconstitution after alpha-beta-depleted transplantation in children. TCRdb reprocessed the PCR reads with MiXCR, giving one entry per CDR3 protein. The sample has 200,000 to 300,000 distinct CDR3 sequences, around 12% seen once; the top ten hold about 2.4%. The sequenced sample was PBMCs from the stem cell graft donor, obtained from the stem cell graft. The receptor set was obtained from a human donor who donated a stem cell graft to a child with acute lymphoblastic leukemia. Each CDR3 is given with its conserved first and last residue. The D gene is left open where the match is weak. Only some rows state a clone size, as once, few, many or a class for expanded clones.

few | NA | TRBJ1-2 | TRBV4-2 | CASSPADNYGYTF | TGTGCCAGCAGCCCCGCGGACAACTATGGCTACACCTTC
many | NA | TRBJ2-7 | TRBV7-9 | CASSQGMGEQYF | TGTGCCAGCAGCCAGGGGATGGGCGAGCAGTACTTC
many | NA | TRBJ1-1 | TRBV10-2 | CASSDYRETPEAFF | TGCGCCAGCAGTGATTATCGAGAAACCCCTGAAGCTTTCTTT
many | NA | TRBJ2-3 | TRBV7-2 | CASRVGDPQYF | TGTGCCAGCAGGGTGGGGGACCCACAGTATTTT
NA | NA | TRBJ2-7 | TRBV19 | CASSRPSMGEQYF | TGTGCCAGTAGTAGACCGTCTATGGGGGAGCAGTACTTC
many | TRBD2 | TRBJ2-2 | TRBV28 | CASSFRGVRTGELFF | TGTGCCAGCAGTTTCCGGGGGGTGCGTACCGGGGAGCTGTTTTTT
many | TRBD2 | TRBJ2-1 | TRBV4-1 | CASSRSPTIPGLAERLGNEQFF | TGCGCCAGCAGCCGTAGCCCTACGATCCCGGGACTAGCGGAGCGCCTGGGAAATGAGCAGTTCTTC
many | TRBD1 | TRBJ1-4 | TRBV28 | CASSERGQGIEKLFF | TGTGCCAGCAGTGAGAGGGGACAGGGGATAGAAAAACTGTTTTTT
many | NA | TRBJ2-5 | TRBV7-7 | CASSLGTGMGETQYF | TGTGCCAGCAGCTTAGGAACAGGGATGGGCGAGACCCAGTACTTC
many | TRBD1 | TRBJ2-1 | TRBV5-1 | CASKGGTGEDYNEQFF | TGCGCCAGCAAAGGGGGAACAGGGGAAGACTACAATGAGCAGTTCTTC
many | TRBD1 | TRBJ1-5 | TRBV7-9 | CASSLGTGVLRGPQHF | TGTGCCAGCAGCTTGGGGACAGGGGTTTTACGAGGGCCCCAGCATTTT
many | TRBD2 | TRBJ2-7 | TRBV28 | CASRRTSGSYEQYF | TGTGCCAGCAGACGGACTAGCGGGAGCTACGAGCAGTACTTC
many | TRBD2 | TRBJ2-5 | TRBV20-1 | CSALVWTSGNLREETQYF | TGCAGTGCCCTAGTATGGACTAGCGGGAATCTACGTGAGGAGACCCAGTACTTC
many | TRBD1 | TRBJ1-1 | TRBV7-2 | CASSLGGRQGYTEAFF | TGTGCCAGCAGCTTAGGGGGTCGACAGGGCTACACTGAAGCTTTCTTT
many | TRBD1 | TRBJ1-2 | TRBV9 | CASSVDRDYGYTF | TGTGCCAGCAGCGTGGACAGGGATTATGGCTACACCTTC
many | TRBD1 | TRBJ2-7 | TRBV4-2 | CASSFSGTGEYEQYF | TGTGCCAGCAGCTTTTCCGGGACAGGGGAATACGAGCAGTACTTC